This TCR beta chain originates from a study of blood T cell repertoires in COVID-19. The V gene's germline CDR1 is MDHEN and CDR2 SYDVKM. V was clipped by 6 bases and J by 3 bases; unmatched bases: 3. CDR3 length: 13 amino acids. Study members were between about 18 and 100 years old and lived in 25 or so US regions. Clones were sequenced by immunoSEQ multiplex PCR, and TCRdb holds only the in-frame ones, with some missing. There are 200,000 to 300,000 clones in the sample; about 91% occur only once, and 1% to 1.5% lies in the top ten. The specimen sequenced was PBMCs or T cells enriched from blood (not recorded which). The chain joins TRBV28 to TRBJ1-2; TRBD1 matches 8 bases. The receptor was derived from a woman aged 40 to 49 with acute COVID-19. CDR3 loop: CASRLQGDYGYTF. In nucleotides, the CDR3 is TGTGCCAGCAGGCTACAGGGGGACTATGGCTACACCTTC.